What follows are 26 T cell receptor beta chains derived from one specimen sequenced in a study of T cells in localized non-small cell lung cancer. Sequencing was performed with immunoSEQ multiplex PCR; in TCRdb, only in-frame clones are kept and a portion is missing. This sample has some 78,000 clones, with just under 85% found just once. The source material was peripheral blood, sampled before any cancer treatment. The receptors derive from a man between 40 and 75 years old with stage I lung adenocarcinoma.

The CDR3, as DNA: TGTGCCAGCTCACCAGGGTCCGGCGCAGCGGGGCTCCAAGAGACCCAGTACTTC. Amino acid sequence: CASSPGSGAAGLQETQYF. The gene calls are TRBV18 and TRBJ2-5; TRBD2 aligns across 7 bases. The germline V gene has CDR1 KGHSH and CDR2 LQKENI. The CDR3 length is 18 residues. V lost 2 bases, J lost 1 base, and 13 bases stayed unmatched.

The chain joins TRBV5-4 to TRBJ2-7, with D unclear. V was shortened by 0 bases and J by 0 bases, with 7 bases between the two germline ends. The germline gives CDR1 SGHNT, CDR2 YYREEE (reference sequence). The CDR3 is 14 residues long. For the CDR3, the DNA is TGTGCCAGCAGCTTGGGTGGAAACTCCTACGAGCAGTACTTC. This translates into CASSLGGNSYEQYF.

The V and J genes are TRBV11-2 and TRBJ2-7; TRBD1 matches 7 bases. Germline assignment: CDR1 SGHAT and CDR2 FQNNGV. The CDR3 runs 14 residues. Losses at the gene ends were 1 base for V and 3 bases for J; bases not matched to a gene: 3. The CDR3 here is CASSLGQGDYEQYF. DNA of the CDR3: TGTGCCAGCAGCTTAGGGCAGGGGGACTACGAGCAGTACTTC.

CDR3 residues: CASRRQGPRSSYEQYF. The DNA for the CDR3 is TGCGCCAGCAGGAGACAGGGACCCCGAAGCTCCTACGAGCAGTACTTC. The chain has TRBV5-1 and TRBJ2-7, with 7 bases identical to TRBD1. Germline CDR1 SGHRS, CDR2 YFSETQ. J lost 0 bases, V lost 5 bases, and 11 bases had no gene match. This CDR3 comprises 16 residues.

V gene TRBV30 combines with J gene TRBJ2-5, with a tentative D call TRBD2 (6 bases). CDR1 and CDR2 from the germline V gene are GTSNPN and SVGIG (reference sequence). V was clipped by 3 bases and J by 4 bases, with 18 bases between them. There are 15 residues in the CDR3. The CDR3 protein is CAWRGAGTGRETQYF. The DNA of the CDR3 is TGTGCCTGGAGAGGGGCGGGGACCGGCCGAGAGACCCAGTACTTC.

V gene TRBV28 combines with J gene TRBJ1-2; D might be TRBD1 (5 bases). The CDR3 covers 14 residues. The V gene's germline CDR1 is MDHEN and CDR2 SYDVKM. Between the trimmed V and J ends, which lost 6 bases and 0 bases, there was a span of 11 bases. The CDR3: CASRAPGANYGYTF. Written as DNA, the CDR3 is TGTGCCAGCAGGGCCCCGGGGGCTAACTATGGCTACACCTTC.

V usage is TRBV27 and J usage is TRBJ1-2; the match to TRBD1 covers 7 bases. The CDR3 length is 14 residues. The trim removed 1 base at V and 8 bases at J, leaving 7 bases unmatched. CDR1 MNHEY and CDR2 SMNVEV come from the germline V gene (reference sequence). This chain's CDR3 is CASSLFSGGGGYTF. As DNA, the CDR3 is TGTGCCAGCAGTTTATTCTCAGGGGGAGGCGGCTACACCTTC.

This chain links TRBV27 with TRBJ2-3; D not resolved. Germline CDR1 is MNHEY and CDR2 is SMNVEV (reference sequence). CDR3 length: 14 residues. Deletions cut 5 bases from V and 2 bases from J, with 11 bases between. The CDR3 region has the DNA TGTGCCAGCAGTCCCATGTCGGCCACAGATACGCAGTATTTT. Translated, it gives CASSPMSATDTQYF.

The genes are TRBV29-1 and TRBJ2-7; D is tentatively TRBD1 or TRBD2 (5 bases each). The ends were cut back, 1 base at V and 4 bases at J, with 11 bases in the middle. Per germline, CDR1 SQVTM and CDR2 ANQGSEA. The CDR3 runs 13 residues. The CDR3 protein is CSVEGQGGYEQYF. CDR3 DNA: TGCAGCGTTGAAGGCCAGGGCGGGTACGAGCAGTACTTC.

The V call is TRBV4-3, the J call TRBJ2-3, with 7 bases that match TRBD2. The CDR3 length is 16 residues. The V and J ends lost 1 base and 8 bases, in that order; junction bases with no gene match: 12. Per the germline V gene, CDR1 is LGHNA and CDR2 is YSLEER. CDR3: CASSQAPGLHRGTQYF. CDR3 coding DNA: TGCGCCAGCAGCCAAGCGCCGGGACTACACAGAGGTACGCAGTATTTT.

This rearrangement joins TRBV5-4 to TRBJ2-1; a weak D match, TRBD2 (5 bases). Germline V gives CDR1 SGHNT, CDR2 YYREEE (reference sequence). CDR3 length equals 14 residues. The V end lost 2 bases, the J end lost 4 bases, and 10 bases lay between the germline ends. The CDR3 here is CASSFGGPYNEQFF. Written as DNA, the CDR3 is TGTGCCAGCAGCTTCGGCGGGCCATACAATGAGCAGTTCTTC.

This clone was seen a handful of times. The rearrangement uses TRBV7-9 and TRBJ2-3; 8 nucleotides line up with TRBD2. The V gene's germline CDR1 is SEHNR and CDR2 FQNEAQ (reference sequence). J was trimmed by 1 base and V by 1 base; bases with no gene match: 4. This CDR3 has 16 residues. The CDR3 nucleotides are TGTGCCAGCAGCTTAGGTACGACTAGCGGCACAGATACGCAGTATTTT. This sequence encodes CASSLGTTSGTDTQYF.

The chain recombines TRBV6-6 with TRBJ1-1; D call uncertain. Trimming removed 8 bases at V and 0 bases at J, with 13 bases between. Germline V gene lookup returns CDR1 MNHNY and CDR2 SVGAGI (reference sequence). The CDR3 has 14 residues. This CDR3 reads CASQVLGMNTEAFF. CDR3 bases: TGTGCCAGCCAAGTCTTGGGGATGAACACTGAAGCTTTCTTT.

The rearrangement uses TRBV11-2 and TRBJ2-7; 7 nucleotides agree with TRBD2. In germline, CDR1 is SGHAT, CDR2 FQNNGV. The V gene end was trimmed by 0 bases and the J gene end by 12 bases; junction bases not matched to a gene: 11. This CDR3 spans 14 amino acids. The CDR3 reads CASSLDRVRGFPYF. The DNA for the CDR3 is TGTGCCAGCAGCTTAGATCGGGTGCGGGGGTTTCCGTACTTC.

V is TRBV5-6 and J is TRBJ1-4; 10 nucleotides align to TRBD1. There are 15 residues in the CDR3. CDR1 is SGHDT and CDR2 is YYEEEE in the germline V gene. Trimming removed 3 bases from V and 11 bases from J; junction bases left unmatched: 10. The CDR3 coding sequence is TGTGCCAGCAGCTCGACAGGGGGCGCTTTGTTGAAACTGTTTTTT. Translating it yields CASSSTGGALLKLFF.

This sequence joins TRBV5-1 and TRBJ2-5; 7 bases line up with TRBD2. The V and J ends lost 4 bases and 5 bases, in that order; junction bases with no gene match: 8. Per germline, CDR1 SGHRS and CDR2 YFSETQ. The CDR3 runs 14 residues. The CDR3 DNA reads TGCGCCAGCAGCCTAACGGGGGGAAGCGAGACCCAGTACTTC. Its protein is CASSLTGGSETQYF.

This clone is a singleton in its sample. The chain links TRBV2 to TRBJ2-7; TRBD1 matches 8 bases. Germline assignment: CDR1 SNHLY and CDR2 FYNNEI. V lost 6 bases and J lost 3; bases outside the gene matches: 7. The CDR3 loop spans 14 amino acids. CDR3 residues: CASRRDRQIYEQYF. The CDR3, as DNA: TGTGCCAGCAGGCGGGACAGGCAAATCTACGAGCAGTACTTC.

This chain joins TRBV19 and TRBJ2-6; D possibly corresponds to TRBD2 (6 bases). Germline V gives CDR1 LNHDA, CDR2 SQIVND (reference sequence). The V gene lost 3 bases and the J gene lost 2 bases, with 8 bases spanning the gap. CDR3 length equals 15 residues. DNA of the CDR3: TGTGCCAGTAGTATCGGAGGGGCTGGGGCCAACGTCCTGACTTTC. It yields the protein CASSIGGAGANVLTF.

Here the CDR3 reads CASSYRGAPYEQYF. The CDR3 nucleotides are TGTGCCAGCAGTTACCGGGGGGCCCCCTACGAGCAGTACTTC. The gene calls are TRBV6-5 and TRBJ2-7, with D perhaps TRBD2 (7 bases). V dropped 2 bases and J dropped 2 bases, with 10 bases sitting between them. The CDR3 totals 14 residues. CDR1 is MNHEY and CDR2 is SVGAGI in the germline V gene.

The chain has TRBV19 and TRBJ1-3; no definite D call. The CDR3 runs to 13 residues. Per the germline V gene, CDR1 is LNHDA and CDR2 is SQIVND (reference sequence). V lost 7 bases and J lost 3, with 10 bases in between. CDR3: CASTLLFGNTIYF. The CDR3 coding sequence is TGTGCCAGTACCCTACTCTTTGGAAACACCATATATTTT.

This clone was seen once. The chain joins TRBV30 to TRBJ2-7; 9 positions match TRBD2. This CDR3 contains 14 residues. Per germline, CDR1 GTSNPN and CDR2 SVGIG (reference sequence). The ends lost 3 bases at V and 9 bases at J; junction bases unmatched: 12. Here the CDR3 DNA reads TGTGCCTGGAGGGAGGCGGGGGGGCAGATTGGGCAGTACTTC. Protein: CAWREAGGQIGQYF.

J is TRBJ2-5 and V is TRBV28; tentative D call: TRBD1 (5 bases). The CDR3 totals 14 residues. V was clipped by 4 bases and J by 1 base, with 10 bases between them. Germline V gives CDR1 MDHEN, CDR2 SYDVKM. CDR3 DNA sequence: TGTGCCAGCAGTTCTGGGGCCTTCCAAGAGACCCAGTACTTC. Translation gives CASSSGAFQETQYF. The whole variable domain, remainder taken from reference TRBV28 and TRBJ2-5, is DVKVTQSSRYLVKRTGEKVFLECVQDMDHENMFWYRQDPGLGLRLIYFSYDVKMKEKGDIPEGYSVSREKKERFSLILESASTNQTSMYLCASSSGAFQETQYFGPGTRLLVL.

This clone was seen once. The J gene is TRBJ1-2, the V gene TRBV6-1, with TRBD1 matching over 10 bases. With V trimmed by 8 bases and J by 8 bases, 11 bases remained unmatched. Germline V gene sequence: CDR1 MNHNS, CDR2 SASEGT. The length of the CDR3 is 14 residues. The CDR3 sequence is CASSVTGGFQGYTF. CDR3 bases: TGTGCCAGCTCAGTGACAGGGGGCTTTCAGGGCTACACCTTC.

J is TRBJ2-7 and V is TRBV4-3; 10 positions agree with TRBD2. Germline V CDR1 and CDR2: LGHNA, YSLEER. Trimming took 6 bases from V and 0 from J; bases not matched to a gene: 5. The length of the CDR3 is 15 residues. Here the CDR3 reads CASSPSGGRSYEQYF. The CDR3 DNA is TGCGCCAGCAGTCCTAGCGGGGGTCGCTCCTACGAGCAGTACTTC.

The chain links TRBV11-2 to TRBJ2-3, with D uncertain. CDR1 SGHAT and CDR2 FQNNGV come from the germline V gene. The CDR3 has 14 amino acids. The germline V and J ends were trimmed by 0 bases and 8 bases, with 12 bases remaining between them. This chain's CDR3 is CASSLDPPPSTQYF. The DNA for the CDR3 is TGTGCCAGCAGCTTAGATCCTCCTCCATCTACGCAGTATTTT.

This chain links TRBV9 with TRBJ1-4; D ambiguous. CDR1 is SGDLS and CDR2 is YYNGEE in the germline V gene. The CDR3 is made up of 13 amino acids. V was clipped by 0 bases and J by 5 bases, with 5 bases between them. CDR3 bases: TGTGCCAGCAGCGTAGGATTAAATGAAAAACTGTTTTTT. Its protein is CASSVGLNEKLFF.